This entry lists 31 T cell receptor beta chains sequenced from one sample in a study of blood T cell repertoires in COVID-19. The method was immunoSEQ multiplex PCR; TCRdb's version includes in-frame clones alone and lacks a portion of them. In the table there are more than 95,000 clones, over 75% of which are singletons. Sequencing input: peripheral blood. The origin of the receptors is a man older than 75 with active or convalescent COVID-19.

This chain links TRBV5-1 with TRBJ2-5; D unclear. V was shortened by 0 bases and J by 3 bases, with 6 bases between the two germline ends. The germline V gene encodes CDR1 SGHRS and CDR2 YFSETQ. The CDR3 sequence is 13 residues long. CDR3 region: CASSLEPKETQYF. DNA for the CDR3: TGCGCCAGCAGCTTGGAACCTAAAGAGACCCAGTACTTC.

The V call is TRBV5-6, the J call TRBJ1-4, with D possibly TRBD1 on 5 matching bases. The germline CDR1 and CDR2 sequences are SGHDT and YYEEEE. Trimming cost V 0 bases and J 8 bases, with 14 bases left between them. CDR3 size: 15 residues. CDR3 protein: CASSLVVSRTEKLFF. The CDR3 DNA sequence: TGTGCCAGCAGCTTGGTTGTCTCTCGGACAGAAAAACTGTTTTTT. The full variable domain, in which reference TRBV5-6 and TRBJ1-4 provide the parts outside the CDR3, is DAGVTQSPTHLIKTRGQQVTLRCSPKSGHDTVSWYQQALGQGPQFIFQYYEEEERQRGNFPDRFSGHQFPNYSSELNVNALLLGDSALYLCASSLVVSRTEKLFFGSGTQLSVL.

The rearrangement uses TRBV19 and TRBJ2-7; perhaps TRBD2 as D (6 bases). CDR1 is LNHDA and CDR2 is SQIVND in the germline V gene (reference sequence). This CDR3 has 15 residues. The ends were cut back, 6 bases at V and 1 base at J, with 16 bases in the middle. The CDR3 loop is CASRSQAGASYEQYF. The DNA for the CDR3 is TGTGCCAGTAGGTCTCAAGCGGGCGCGTCCTACGAGCAGTACTTC.

The rearrangement links TRBV7-8 to TRBJ2-3, with 8 nucleotides matching TRBD1. Per germline, CDR1 SGHVS and CDR2 FQNEAQ. V was clipped by 5 bases and J by 4 bases; unmatched bases: 5. The CDR3 is 14 amino acids. CDR3 nucleotides: TGTGCCAGCAGCCAGGACAGGGCCGCAGATACGCAGTATTTT. Translated, it gives CASSQDRAADTQYF.

The rearrangement links TRBV24-1 to TRBJ1-1, with 7 bases lining up with TRBD1. J gave up 0 bases and V 6 bases, and 6 bases lay outside the gene matches. Germline loops: CDR1 KGHDR, CDR2 SFDVKD. This CDR3 spans 15 amino acids. In DNA, the CDR3 is TGTGCCACCAGTCACAGAGGGGGCGTGAACACTGAAGCTTTCTTT. This sequence encodes CATSHRGGVNTEAFF.

The chain recombines TRBV5-1 with TRBJ2-3, with 9 bases matching TRBD2. The trim removed 3 bases at V and 2 bases at J, leaving 4 bases unmatched. Looked up from germline, CDR1 is SGHRS and CDR2 is YFSETQ. CDR3 length: 15 amino acids. The CDR3 reads CASSSSGGPTDTQYF. The CDR3 nucleotides read TGCGCCAGCAGCTCGAGCGGGGGGCCCACAGATACGCAGTATTTT.

The table lists this clone with a few counts. V is TRBV7-6 and J is TRBJ1-6, with no clear D. This CDR3 has 17 amino acids. The V end lost 5 bases, the J end lost 0 bases, and 14 bases lay between the germline ends. The germline gives CDR1 SGHVS, CDR2 FNYEAQ. The CDR3 nucleotides read TGTGCCAGCAGCCTCCTTCATCGGGACTCCTATAATTCACCCCTCCACTTT. Its translation: CASSLLHRDSYNSPLHF.

This clone has just one count. The rearrangement joins TRBV5-1 to TRBJ2-7; D might be TRBD2 (5 bases). The V end lost 3 bases, the J end lost 4 bases, and 8 bases lay between the germline ends. Germline V lookup: CDR1 SGHRS, CDR2 YFSETQ. The CDR3 runs to 12 residues. CDR3 sequence reads: CASSSRGYEQYF. The DNA of the CDR3 is TGCGCCAGCAGCTCCCGCGGGTACGAGCAGTACTTC.

J is TRBJ1-2 and V is TRBV4-3, with 8 bases identical to TRBD1. The CDR3 spans 19 residues. Germline trimming cut 2 bases from V and 3 bases from J; bases unmatched to any gene: 17. CDR1 and CDR2 (germline): LGHNA, YSLEER. This CDR3 reads CASSQSSGTGRVWHYGYTF. The CDR3, as DNA: TGCGCCAGCAGCCAAAGTTCCGGGACAGGAAGGGTTTGGCACTATGGCTACACCTTC.

The chain has TRBV24-1 and TRBJ2-1, with D tentatively TRBD1 (5 bases). The germline gives CDR1 KGHDR, CDR2 SFDVKD. This CDR3 is built from 13 residues. Trimming removed 7 bases from V and 2 bases from J, with 8 bases in between. The CDR3 DNA follows: TGTGCCACCAGCAGGGCCACCTACAATGAGCAGTTCTTC. It is translated as CATSRATYNEQFF.

This clone showed up just a few times. Other nucleotide sequences in the sample specify the same CDR3. The chain links TRBV3-1 (or the pseudogene TRBV3-2) to TRBJ2-3, with D possibly matching TRBD1 (5 bases). V was trimmed by 3 bases and J by 3 bases, leaving 7 bases between them. The CDR3 totals 13 residues. Germline CDR1 is LGHDT and CDR2 is YNNKEL (reference sequence). Here the CDR3 reads CASSQGRTDTQYF. As DNA, the CDR3 is TGTGCCAGCAGCCAGGGGCGGACAGATACGCAGTATTTT.

This chain connects TRBV6-2 or TRBV6-3 to TRBJ2-1; a possible D gene is TRBD2 (6 bases). Looked up from germline, CDR1 is MNHEY and CDR2 is SVGEGT. V was shortened by 0 bases and J by 2 bases, with 14 bases between the two germline ends. The CDR3 is 17 amino acids. Here the CDR3 DNA reads TGTGCCAGCAGTTACTCGACCCCGGGAGTCACCTACAATGAGCAGTTCTTC. Residues: CASSYSTPGVTYNEQFF.

This clone was recorded many times. A read error may account for a junction end that differs from germline. The rearrangement links TRBV4-1 to TRBJ2-1, with TRBD1 matching 7 bases. CDR1 is MGHRA, CDR2 YSYEKL, per germline. The CDR3 totals 15 residues. The DNA of the CDR3 is TGCGCCAGCCGCCAGCCAGGGGGCTCCTACAATGAGCAGTTCTTC. Translation gives CASRQPGGSYNEQFF.

The chain uses TRBV27 and TRBJ2-7; D might be TRBD1 (5 bases). Trimming removed 5 bases at V and 3 bases at J, with 11 bases between. This CDR3 has 13 amino acids. The V gene's germline CDR1 is MNHEY and CDR2 SMNVEV (reference sequence). The CDR3 DNA is TGTGCCAGCAGTAGGACAAGGCTCTACGAGCAGTACTTC. It yields the protein CASSRTRLYEQYF.

This chain uses TRBV9 with TRBJ1-5; D remains ambiguous. Germline V CDR1 and CDR2: SGDLS, YYNGEE. V lost 0 bases and J 4 bases, leaving 11 bases between the germline ends. The CDR3 consists of 15 residues. The CDR3 protein is CASSVGSSGNQPQHF. CDR3 in DNA: TGTGCCAGCAGCGTAGGGTCCTCGGGGAATCAGCCCCAGCATTTT.

This clone was counted a single time. The chain links TRBV3-1 (or the pseudogene TRBV3-2) to TRBJ1-6, with 7 positions matching TRBD1. CDR3 size: 16 residues. V trimming: 0 bases; J trimming: 9 bases; junction bases outside the gene matches: 8. Germline lookup yields CDR1 LGHDT and CDR2 YNNKEL (reference sequence). CDR3 sequence reads: CASSQDLAGGRSPLHF. CDR3 nucleotide sequence: TGTGCCAGCAGCCAAGATCTGGCAGGGGGACGTTCACCCCTCCACTTT.

The chain is built from TRBV9 and TRBJ2-7; 8 nucleotides match TRBD2. Losses at the gene ends were 0 bases for V and 4 bases for J; bases not matched to a gene: 6. Germline V gene lookup returns CDR1 SGDLS and CDR2 YYNGEE. The length of the CDR3 is 15 residues. This chain's CDR3 is CASSVAMGLGYEQYF. The CDR3 nucleotides read TGTGCCAGCAGCGTAGCGATGGGACTAGGATACGAGCAGTACTTC.

J is TRBJ1-5 and V is TRBV5-5, with D possibly matching TRBD1 (6 bases). The CDR3 spans 14 residues. V lost 2 bases, J lost 6 bases, and 12 bases lay in between. CDR1 and CDR2 (germline): SGHKS, YYEKEE (reference sequence). The CDR3 here is CASSLGGGGQPQHF. CDR3 bases: TGTGCCAGCAGCTTAGGAGGGGGGGGTCAGCCCCAGCATTTT.

This clone was counted a single time. V is TRBV9 and J is TRBJ1-6, with TRBD1 as a possible D gene (5 bases). Trimming cost V 0 bases and J 9 bases, with 13 bases left between them. CDR1 and CDR2 from the germline V gene are SGDLS and YYNGEE. The CDR3 has 15 residues. CDR3 DNA sequence: TGTGCCAGCAGCGTAGCTGGGCAGGGAGGTTCACCCCTCCACTTT. The encoded protein is CASSVAGQGGSPLHF.

This clone was detected only a few times. The V gene is TRBV7-9, the J gene TRBJ2-2; D not certain. The length of the CDR3 is 15 residues. The germline CDR1 and CDR2 sequences are SEHNR and FQNEAQ (reference sequence). With 1 base removed from V and 0 bases from J, the gap between germline ends came to 6 bases. CDR3 sequence (DNA): TGTGCCAGCAGCTTAGGGGCTTCGAACACCGGGGAGCTGTTTTTT. Its translation: CASSLGASNTGELFF.

This clone was counted only a few times. This rearrangement joins TRBV6-1 to TRBJ1-3; a possible D gene is TRBD1 (5 bases). The germline V gene encodes CDR1 MNHNS and CDR2 SASEGT. V was pared by 0 bases and J by 4 bases, with 13 bases between. The CDR3 consists of 16 residues. The CDR3 sequence is CASSEARRGWGNTIYF. CDR3 coding DNA: TGTGCCAGCAGTGAAGCGAGAAGGGGATGGGGAAACACCATATATTTT.

V and J are TRBV15 and TRBJ2-7, with a possible D match to TRBD2 (7 bases). The CDR3 runs to 15 residues. Between the trimmed V and J ends, which lost 1 base and 2 bases, there was a span of 12 bases. Per germline, CDR1 LNHNV and CDR2 YYDKDF (reference sequence). CDR3 nucleotide sequence: TGTGCCACCAGCAGAGCCTCGGGGGGCACCTACGAGCAGTACTTC. Amino acids: CATSRASGGTYEQYF.

This chain connects TRBV13 to TRBJ2-7; D is possibly TRBD2 (6 bases). The CDR3 spans 18 residues. CDR1 is PRHDT, CDR2 FYEKMQ, per germline (reference sequence). The V end was cut by 5 bases, the J end by 3 bases, with 26 bases between. For the CDR3, the DNA is TGTGCCAGCAGCCCCGGTGGGAGGACACGCCTTGGGGACTACGAGCAGTACTTC. Translated, it gives CASSPGGRTRLGDYEQYF. The full variable domain, rest sourced from reference TRBV13 and TRBJ2-7, is AAGVIQSPRHLIKEKRETATLKCYPIPRHDTVYWYQQGPGQDPQFLISFYEKMQSDKGSIPDRFSAQQFSDYHSELNMSSLELGDSALYFCASSPGGRTRLGDYEQYFGPGTRLTVT.

V is TRBV19 and J is TRBJ2-4; D is ambiguous. The CDR3 runs 13 residues. The V and J ends lost 11 bases and 6 bases respectively, with 17 bases between them. Germline loops: CDR1 LNHDA, CDR2 SQIVND (reference sequence). The CDR3 bases are TGTGCCGTCCAGTCATCGGGTGTAAACATTCAGTACTTC. Translating gives CAVQSSGVNIQYF.

V gene TRBV6-2 or TRBV6-3 combines with J gene TRBJ2-1, with 7 bases identical to TRBD2. The CDR3 has 18 amino acids. Germline trimming cut 0 bases from V and 8 bases from J; bases unmatched to any gene: 16. Germline CDR1 MNHEY, CDR2 SVGEGT. CDR3: CASSYSITGRTFNDEQFF. The CDR3 DNA follows: TGTGCCAGCAGTTACTCGATAACCGGGAGGACCTTTAACGATGAGCAGTTCTTC.

The chain employs TRBV3-1 (or the pseudogene TRBV3-2) and TRBJ1-3; D not resolved. This CDR3 has 16 amino acids. Trimming removed 4 bases from V and 0 bases from J, with 13 bases in between. Looked up from germline, CDR1 is LGHDT and CDR2 is YNNKEL (reference sequence). CDR3 in amino acids: CASSPVPASSGNTIYF. The DNA for the CDR3 is TGTGCCAGCAGCCCAGTTCCAGCGAGCTCTGGAAACACCATATATTTT.

The CDR3 nucleotides read TGTGCCAGTTGGGACAGGATTAGGAATGAGCAGTTCTTC. It codes for CASWDRIRNEQFF. The chain carries TRBV19 and TRBJ2-1; 8 bases map to TRBD1. CDR1 and CDR2 (germline): LNHDA, SQIVND (reference sequence). Trimming removed 8 bases from V and 7 bases from J; junction bases left unmatched: 7. This CDR3 spans 13 amino acids.

The chain uses TRBV19 and TRBJ1-3, with 9 bases that match TRBD1. J was trimmed by 3 bases and V by 8 bases; bases with no gene match: 5. This CDR3 is 14 amino acids long. Germline V gives CDR1 LNHDA, CDR2 SQIVND (reference sequence). As DNA, the CDR3 is TGTGCCAGTGGACAGGGGTTGATTGGAAACACCATATATTTT. Its protein product is CASGQGLIGNTIYF.

The chain carries TRBV7-2 and TRBJ1-4; a possible D gene is TRBD1 (5 bases). CDR1 and CDR2 (germline): SGHTA, FQGNSA. Trimming stripped 5 bases from V and 7 bases from J, with 14 bases between. The CDR3 spans 14 residues. CDR3 DNA: TGTGCCAGCAGCCCCAGGGCGTGGGGTGAAAAACTGTTTTTT. It specifies CASSPRAWGEKLFF.

The V and J genes are TRBV5-6 and TRBJ2-7, with TRBD2 matching 12 bases. V was clipped by 0 bases and J by 2 bases; unmatched bases: 0. The CDR3 is 15 residues long. Germline V gives CDR1 SGHDT, CDR2 YYEEEE. CDR3 DNA: TGTGCCAGCAGCTTGGGACTAGCGGGGGCCTACGAGCAGTACTTC. Translation gives CASSLGLAGAYEQYF.

This chain links TRBV14 with TRBJ1-6; no clear D gene. CDR3 length: 13 residues. V lost 6 bases, J lost 8 bases, and 11 bases lay in between. The germline CDR1 and CDR2 sequences are SGHDN and FVKESK. This chain's CDR3 is CASRRNTDSPLHF. CDR3 coding DNA: TGTGCCAGCAGGCGGAACACCGATTCACCCCTCCACTTT.